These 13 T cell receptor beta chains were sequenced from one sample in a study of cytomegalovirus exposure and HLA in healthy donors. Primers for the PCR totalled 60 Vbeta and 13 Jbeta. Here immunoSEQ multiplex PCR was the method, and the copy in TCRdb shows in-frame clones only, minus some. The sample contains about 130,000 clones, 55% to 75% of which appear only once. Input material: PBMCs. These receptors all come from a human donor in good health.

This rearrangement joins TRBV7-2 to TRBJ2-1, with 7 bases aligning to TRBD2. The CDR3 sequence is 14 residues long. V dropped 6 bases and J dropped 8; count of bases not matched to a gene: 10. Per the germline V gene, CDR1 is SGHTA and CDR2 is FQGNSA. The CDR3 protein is CASRSGTFSHEQFF. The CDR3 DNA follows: TGTGCCAGCAGGAGCGGGACTTTTTCCCATGAGCAGTTCTTC.

CDR3 in DNA: TGTGCCAGCAGCCAAGTGACTAGCGGGCGCTCCTACAATGAGCAGTTCTTC. Its protein is CASSQVTSGRSYNEQFF. The chain links TRBV9 to TRBJ2-1, with 10 bases matching TRBD2. CDR3 length equals 17 residues. The V segment lost 4 bases and the J segment 0 bases; nucleotides outside the gene matches: 7. Germline V gives CDR1 SGDLS, CDR2 YYNGEE. Together with reference TRBV9 and TRBJ2-1, the CDR3 gives the full variable domain: DSGVTQTPKHLITATGQRVTLRCSPRSGDLSVYWYQQSLDQGLQFLIQYYNGEERAKGNILERFSAQQFPDLHSELNLSSLELGDSALYFCASSQVTSGRSYNEQFFGPGTRLTVL.

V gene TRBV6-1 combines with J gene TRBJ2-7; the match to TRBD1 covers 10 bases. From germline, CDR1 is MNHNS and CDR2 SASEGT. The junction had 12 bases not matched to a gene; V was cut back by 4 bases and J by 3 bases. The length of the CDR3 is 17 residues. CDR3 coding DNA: TGTGCCAGCAGTGGGCGACAGGGGGCTGGGGGGAGCTACGAGCAGTACTTC. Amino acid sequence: CASSGRQGAGGSYEQYF.

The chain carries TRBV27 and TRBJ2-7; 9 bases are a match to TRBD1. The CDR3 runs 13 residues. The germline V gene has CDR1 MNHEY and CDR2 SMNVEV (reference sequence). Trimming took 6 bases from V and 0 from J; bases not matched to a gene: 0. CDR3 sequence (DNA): TGTGCCAGCAGGGGACAGGGCTCCTACGAGCAGTACTTC. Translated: CASRGQGSYEQYF.

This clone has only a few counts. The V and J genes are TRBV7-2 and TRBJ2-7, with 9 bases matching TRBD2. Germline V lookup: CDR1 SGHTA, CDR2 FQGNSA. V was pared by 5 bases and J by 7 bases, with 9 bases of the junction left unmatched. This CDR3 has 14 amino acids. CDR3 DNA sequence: TGTGCCAGCAGCCCTAAAGGACTAGCGAAAGAGCAGTACTTC. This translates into CASSPKGLAKEQYF. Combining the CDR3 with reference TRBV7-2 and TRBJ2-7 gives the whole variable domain GAGVSQSPSNKVTEKGKDVELRCDPISGHTALYWYRQSLGQGLEFLIYFQGNSAPDKSGLPSDRFSAERTGGSVSTLTIQRTQQEDSAVYLCASSPKGLAKEQYFGPGTRLTVT.

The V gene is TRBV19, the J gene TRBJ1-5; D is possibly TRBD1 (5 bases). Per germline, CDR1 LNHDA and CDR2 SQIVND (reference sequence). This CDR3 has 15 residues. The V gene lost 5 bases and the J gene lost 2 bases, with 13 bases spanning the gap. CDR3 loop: CASSYLGGGNQPQHF. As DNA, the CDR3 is TGTGCCAGTAGTTACCTCGGGGGGGGCAATCAGCCCCAGCATTTT.

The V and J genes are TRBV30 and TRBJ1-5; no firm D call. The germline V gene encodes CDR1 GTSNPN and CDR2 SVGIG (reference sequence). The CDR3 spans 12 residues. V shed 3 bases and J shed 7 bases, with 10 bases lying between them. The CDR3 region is CAWRGSAQPQHF. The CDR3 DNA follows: TGTGCCTGGAGGGGCAGTGCCCAGCCCCAGCATTTT.

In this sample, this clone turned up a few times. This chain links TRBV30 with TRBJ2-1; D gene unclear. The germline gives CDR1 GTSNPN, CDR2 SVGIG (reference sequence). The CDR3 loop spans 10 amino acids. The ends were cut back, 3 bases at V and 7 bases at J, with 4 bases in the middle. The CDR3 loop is CAWRSNEQFF. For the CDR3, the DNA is TGTGCCTGGAGATCGAATGAGCAGTTCTTC.

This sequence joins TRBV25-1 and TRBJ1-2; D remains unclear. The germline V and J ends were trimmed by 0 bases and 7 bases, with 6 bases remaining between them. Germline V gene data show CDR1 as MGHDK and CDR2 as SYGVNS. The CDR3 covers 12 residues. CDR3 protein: CASSEYPGGYTF. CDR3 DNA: TGTGCCAGCAGTGAATATCCGGGTGGCTACACCTTC.

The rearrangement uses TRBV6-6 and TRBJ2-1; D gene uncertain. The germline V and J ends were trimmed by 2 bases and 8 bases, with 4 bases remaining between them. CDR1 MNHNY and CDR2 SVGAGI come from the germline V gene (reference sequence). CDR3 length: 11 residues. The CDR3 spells CASSYVYEQFF. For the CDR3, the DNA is TGTGCCAGCAGTTACGTCTATGAGCAGTTCTTC.

The CDR3 sequence: CASSLAGRVADTQYF. The CDR3 nucleotides read TGTGCCAGCAGCTTAGCCGGGAGAGTGGCAGATACGCAGTATTTT. The chain employs TRBV7-3 and TRBJ2-3, with D perhaps matching TRBD2 (6 bases). Deletions cut 2 bases from V and 4 bases from J, with 13 bases between. CDR3 length: 15 amino acids. The germline V gene encodes CDR1 SGHTA and CDR2 FQGTGA.

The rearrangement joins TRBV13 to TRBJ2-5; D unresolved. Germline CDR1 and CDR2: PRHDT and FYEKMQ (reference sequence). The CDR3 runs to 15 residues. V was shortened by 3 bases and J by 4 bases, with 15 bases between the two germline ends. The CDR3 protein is CASSFTVGMGETQYF. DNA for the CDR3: TGTGCCAGCAGCTTTACAGTCGGAATGGGAGAGACCCAGTACTTC.

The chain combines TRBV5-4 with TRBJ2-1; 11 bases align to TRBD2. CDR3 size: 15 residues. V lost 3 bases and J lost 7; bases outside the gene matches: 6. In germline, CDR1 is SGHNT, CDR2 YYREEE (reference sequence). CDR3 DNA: TGTGCCAGCAGCTCCTTAGCGGGAGGGATTAATGAGCAGTTCTTC. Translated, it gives CASSSLAGGINEQFF.